These 14 T cell receptor beta chains were all obtained from the same sample, sequenced in a study of cytomegalovirus exposure and HLA in healthy donors. PCR involved 60 Vbeta and 13 Jbeta primers. Sequencing was performed with immunoSEQ multiplex PCR; in TCRdb, only in-frame clones are kept and a portion is missing. In the table there are 250,000 to 350,000 clones, 86% of which are singletons. The sample taken for sequencing was PBMCs. The source is a man in his forties in good health and CMV-seropositive.

The genes are TRBV7-8 and TRBJ2-7; 9 bases agree with TRBD1. The CDR3 sequence is 14 residues long. Germline lookup yields CDR1 SGHVS and CDR2 FQNEAQ. The ends lost 2 bases at V and 6 bases at J; junction bases unmatched: 5. The CDR3 coding sequence is TGTGCCAGCAGCTTACTTACGACAGGGGGCGAGCAGTACTTC. Protein: CASSLLTTGGEQYF. The full variable domain, completed using reference TRBV7-8 and TRBJ2-7, is GAGVSQSPRYKVAKRGQDVALRCDPISGHVSLFWYQQALGQGPEFLTYFQNEAQLDKSGLPSDRFFAERPEGSVSTLKIQRTQQEDSAVYLCASSLLTTGGEQYFGPGTRLTVT.

The chain is built from TRBV11-3 and TRBJ2-2; 7 bases match TRBD1. J was trimmed by 6 bases and V by 8 bases; bases with no gene match: 9. The CDR3 runs to 14 residues. Germline V gene sequence: CDR1 SGHNT, CDR2 YENEEA. For the CDR3, the DNA is TGTGCCAGCGGTCGGGACAGCGCTGCCGGGGAGCTGTTTTTT. This gives the protein CASGRDSAAGELFF. Supplemented by reference TRBV11-3 and TRBJ2-2, the full variable domain reads EAGVVQSPRYKIIEKKQPVAFWCNPISGHNTLYWYLQNLGQGPELLIRYENEEAVDDSQLPKDRFSAERLKGVDSTLKIQPAELGDSAVYLCASGRDSAAGELFFGEGSRLTVL.

The chain carries TRBV4-1 and TRBJ2-1, with D perhaps matching TRBD2 (6 bases). The CDR3 is made up of 15 amino acids. V lost 3 bases and J lost 12, with 21 bases in between. The germline V gene has CDR1 MGHRA and CDR2 YSYEKL. DNA for the CDR3: TGCGCCAGCAGCCAGGATCCAAAAGGCGGAGGGGCGCAGTTCTTC. Protein product: CASSQDPKGGGAQFF.

This clone was counted a single time. The genes are TRBV27 and TRBJ2-3; 14 bases line up with TRBD2. V was clipped by 8 bases and J by 0 bases; unmatched bases: 4. The CDR3 totals 16 residues. The germline V gene has CDR1 MNHEY and CDR2 SMNVEV (reference sequence). The CDR3 DNA follows: TGTGCCAGCGGGACTAGCGGGAGCCTCAGCACAGATACGCAGTATTTT. This gives the protein CASGTSGSLSTDTQYF.

The chain joins TRBV4-3 to TRBJ2-7; TRBD1 aligns across 12 bases. Germline values: CDR1 LGHNA, CDR2 YSLEER. The V gene end was trimmed by 1 base and the J gene end by 0 bases; junction bases not matched to a gene: 7. The length of the CDR3 is 18 residues. CDR3 loop: CASSQGGTGGADSYEQYF. CDR3 in DNA: TGCGCCAGCAGCCAAGGTGGGACAGGGGGCGCGGACTCCTACGAGCAGTACTTC.

The CDR3 coding sequence is TGTGCCAGCAGTGAATCAGGTCTTTGGTCTGGAAACACCATATATTTT. This translates into CASSESGLWSGNTIYF. The genes are TRBV25-1 and TRBJ1-3, with unresolved D. Germline loops: CDR1 MGHDK, CDR2 SYGVNS. There are 16 residues in the CDR3. With 1 base removed from V and 1 base from J, the gap between germline ends came to 11 bases.

This chain links TRBV13 with TRBJ2-7; 7 nucleotides align to TRBD1. Germline-derived CDR1 and CDR2 are PRHDT and FYEKMQ (reference sequence). The CDR3 covers 14 residues. V was pared by 6 bases and J by 0 bases, with 5 bases of the junction left unmatched. The CDR3 sequence: CASRIGTASYEQYF. DNA for the CDR3: TGTGCCAGCAGAATAGGGACAGCCTCCTACGAGCAGTACTTC.

The gene calls are TRBV28 and TRBJ1-1; the D is unclear. V was trimmed by 11 bases and J by 3 bases, leaving 22 bases between them. The CDR3 has 15 residues. CDR1 and CDR2 from the germline V gene are MDHEN and SYDVKM. The CDR3 DNA reads as TGTGCCGCCTTCCGAGGACTCACCGGTGACACTGAAGCTTTCTTT. Its translation is CAAFRGLTGDTEAFF.

V and J are TRBV10-3 and TRBJ1-5, with 7 bases matching TRBD1. Trimming cost V 6 bases and J 5 bases; bases outside gene matches: 10. From germline, CDR1 is ENHRY and CDR2 SYGVKD. CDR3 size: 15 residues. CDR3 residues: CAISKTGEGDQPQHF. In nucleotides, the CDR3 is TGTGCCATCAGCAAAACAGGGGAAGGCGATCAGCCCCAGCATTTT.

The CDR3 region is CASSLSWHSTARELFF. CDR3 DNA sequence: TGTGCCAGCAGTTTATCGTGGCACAGTACAGCTCGGGAGCTGTTTTTT. The chain has TRBV28 and TRBJ2-2; D is uncertain. Germline V gives CDR1 MDHEN, CDR2 SYDVKM. Trimming left V 1 base short and J 9 bases short, with 18 bases between. The CDR3 is 16 residues long.

The genes are TRBV2 and TRBJ2-1; maybe TRBD2 (5 bases). Trimming removed 6 bases at V and 4 bases at J, with 13 bases between. The CDR3 sequence is 14 residues long. Germline CDR1 reads SNHLY; CDR2 reads FYNNEI. This CDR3 reads CASSPVGRYNEQFF. The CDR3 DNA follows: TGTGCCAGCAGCCCTGTTGGGAGATACAATGAGCAGTTCTTC.

The gene calls are TRBV29-1 and TRBJ2-4; D possibly corresponds to TRBD1 (6 bases). This CDR3 is built from 13 residues. Trimming pared 5 bases from V and 2 bases from J, leaving 10 bases between. Looked up from germline, CDR1 is SQVTM and CDR2 is ANQGSEA. The CDR3 DNA is TGCAGCGTTCAACAGGGTCCCAAAAACATTCAGTACTTC. Translating it yields CSVQQGPKNIQYF. Drawing the rest from reference TRBV29-1 and TRBJ2-4, the complete variable domain is SAVISQKPSRDICQRGTSLTIQCQVDSQVTMMFWYRQQPGQSLTLIATANQGSEATYESGFVIDKFPISRPNLTFSTLTVSNMSPEDSSIYLCSVQQGPKNIQYFGAGTRLSVL.

The gene calls are TRBV7-8 and TRBJ2-5; tentatively, D is TRBD2 (5 bases). Germline CDR1 SGHVS, CDR2 FQNEAQ. Trimming removed 1 base at V and 5 bases at J, with 11 bases between. The CDR3 has 14 residues. This CDR3 reads CASSLGEGRETQYF. CDR3 coding DNA: TGTGCCAGCAGCTTAGGTGAGGGCCGCGAGACCCAGTACTTC.

V and J are TRBV6-5 and TRBJ1-2; D unresolved. Germline assignment: CDR1 MNHEY and CDR2 SVGAGI. V lost 1 base to trimming and J lost 2 bases, with 14 bases between them. This CDR3 has 16 amino acids. The CDR3 spells CASSYFPSRKNYGYTF. CDR3 bases: TGTGCCAGCAGTTACTTTCCATCCAGGAAAAACTATGGCTACACCTTC.